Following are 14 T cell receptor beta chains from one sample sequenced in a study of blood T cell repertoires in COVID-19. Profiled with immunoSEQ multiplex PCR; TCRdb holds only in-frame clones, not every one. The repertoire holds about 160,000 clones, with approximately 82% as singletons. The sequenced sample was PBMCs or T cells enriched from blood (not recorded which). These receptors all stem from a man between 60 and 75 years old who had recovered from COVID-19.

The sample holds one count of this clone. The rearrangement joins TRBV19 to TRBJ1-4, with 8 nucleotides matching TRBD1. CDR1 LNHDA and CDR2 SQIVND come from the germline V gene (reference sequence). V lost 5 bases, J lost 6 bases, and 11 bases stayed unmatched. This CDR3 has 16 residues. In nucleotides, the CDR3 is TGTGCCAGTAGTCCCCTGGGCAGGGGGCTGGATGAAAAACTGTTTTTT. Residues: CASSPLGRGLDEKLFF.

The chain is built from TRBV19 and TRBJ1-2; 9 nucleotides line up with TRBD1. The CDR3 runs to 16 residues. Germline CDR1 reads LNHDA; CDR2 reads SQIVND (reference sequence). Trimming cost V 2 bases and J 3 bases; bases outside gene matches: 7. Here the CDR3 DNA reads TGTGCCAGTAGTATATCTGGACAGGGGAGGTACTATGGCTACACCTTC. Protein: CASSISGQGRYYGYTF.

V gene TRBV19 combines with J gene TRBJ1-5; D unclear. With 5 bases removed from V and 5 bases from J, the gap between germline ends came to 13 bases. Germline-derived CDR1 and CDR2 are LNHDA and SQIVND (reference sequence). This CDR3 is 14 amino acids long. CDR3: CASSPGLGDQPQHF. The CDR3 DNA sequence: TGTGCCAGTAGTCCAGGACTCGGAGATCAGCCCCAGCATTTT. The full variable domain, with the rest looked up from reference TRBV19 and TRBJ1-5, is DGGITQSPKYLFRKEGQNVTLSCEQNLNHDAMYWYRQDPGQGLRLIYYSQIVNDFQKGDIAEGYSVSREKKESFPLTVTSAQKNPTAFYLCASSPGLGDQPQHFGDGTRLSIL.

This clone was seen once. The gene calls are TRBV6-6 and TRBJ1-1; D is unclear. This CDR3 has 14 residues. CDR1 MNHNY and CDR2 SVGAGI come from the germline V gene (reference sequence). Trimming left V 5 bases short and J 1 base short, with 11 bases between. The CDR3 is CASSTIDTNTEAFF. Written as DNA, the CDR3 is TGTGCCAGCAGTACAATCGATACGAACACTGAAGCTTTCTTT.

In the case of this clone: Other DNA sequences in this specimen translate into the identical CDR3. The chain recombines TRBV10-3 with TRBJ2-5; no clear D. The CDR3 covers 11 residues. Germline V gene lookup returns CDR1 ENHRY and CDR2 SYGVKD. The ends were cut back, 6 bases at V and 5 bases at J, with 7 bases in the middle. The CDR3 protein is CAIRSEETQYF. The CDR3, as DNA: TGTGCCATCAGGTCTGAGGAGACCCAGTACTTC.

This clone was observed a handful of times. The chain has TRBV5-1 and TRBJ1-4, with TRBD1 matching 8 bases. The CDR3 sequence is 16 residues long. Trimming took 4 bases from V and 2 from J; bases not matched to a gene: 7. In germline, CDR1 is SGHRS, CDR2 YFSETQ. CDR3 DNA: TGCGCCAGCAGCCAGAGGACAGGGCATACTAATGAAAAACTGTTTTTT. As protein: CASSQRTGHTNEKLFF.

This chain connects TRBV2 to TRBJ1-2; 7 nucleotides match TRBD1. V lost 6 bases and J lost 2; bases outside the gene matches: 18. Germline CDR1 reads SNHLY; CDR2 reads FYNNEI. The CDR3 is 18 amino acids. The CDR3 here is CASRPLGDRDYGNYGYTF. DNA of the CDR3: TGTGCCAGCAGACCGCTCGGGGACAGAGACTACGGAAACTATGGCTACACCTTC.

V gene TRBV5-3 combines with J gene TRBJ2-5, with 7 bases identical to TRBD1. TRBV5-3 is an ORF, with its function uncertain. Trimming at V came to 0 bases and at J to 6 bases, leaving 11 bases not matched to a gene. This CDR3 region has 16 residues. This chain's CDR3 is CARSLAQGSRNKTQYF. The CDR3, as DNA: TGTGCCAGAAGCTTGGCACAGGGGAGTAGGAATAAGACCCAGTACTTC.

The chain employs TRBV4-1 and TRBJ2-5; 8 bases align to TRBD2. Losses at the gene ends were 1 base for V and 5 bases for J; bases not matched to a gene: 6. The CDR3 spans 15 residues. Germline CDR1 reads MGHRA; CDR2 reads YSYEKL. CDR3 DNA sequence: TGCGCCAGCAGCCAAGGTGGCGGGAGGAGGGAGACCCAGTACTTC. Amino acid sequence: CASSQGGGRRETQYF.

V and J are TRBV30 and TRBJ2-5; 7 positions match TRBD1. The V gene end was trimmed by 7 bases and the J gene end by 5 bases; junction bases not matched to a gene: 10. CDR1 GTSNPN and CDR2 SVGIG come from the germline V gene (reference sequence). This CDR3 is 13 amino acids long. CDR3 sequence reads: CAFTRDSLETQYF. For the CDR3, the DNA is TGTGCCTTTACAAGGGACAGTTTGGAGACCCAGTACTTC. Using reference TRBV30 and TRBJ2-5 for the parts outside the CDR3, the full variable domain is SQTIHQWPATLVQPVGSPLSLECTVEGTSNPNLYWYRQAAGRGLQLLFYSVGIGQISSEVPQNLSASRPQDRQFILSSKKLLLSDSGFYLCAFTRDSLETQYFGPGTRLLVL.

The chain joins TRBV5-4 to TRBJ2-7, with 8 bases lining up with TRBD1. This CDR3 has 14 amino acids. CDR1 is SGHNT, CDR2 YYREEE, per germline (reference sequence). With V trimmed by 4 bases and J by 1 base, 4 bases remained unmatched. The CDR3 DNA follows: TGTGCCAGCAGCCCGGGACAGGTATCCTACGAGCAGTACTTC. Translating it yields CASSPGQVSYEQYF.

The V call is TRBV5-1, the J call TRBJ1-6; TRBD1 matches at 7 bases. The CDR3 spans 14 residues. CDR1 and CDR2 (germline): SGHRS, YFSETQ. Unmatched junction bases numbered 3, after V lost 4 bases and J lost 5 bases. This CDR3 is CASSPGTDNSPLHF. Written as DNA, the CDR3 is TGCGCCAGCAGCCCCGGGACAGATAATTCACCCCTCCACTTT.

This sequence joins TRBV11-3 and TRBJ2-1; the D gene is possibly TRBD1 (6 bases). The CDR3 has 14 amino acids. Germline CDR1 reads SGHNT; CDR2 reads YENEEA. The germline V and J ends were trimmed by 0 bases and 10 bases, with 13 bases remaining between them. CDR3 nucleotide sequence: TGTGCCAGCAGCTTAGATCCCAGGGGATGGGAGCAGTTCTTC. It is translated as CASSLDPRGWEQFF.

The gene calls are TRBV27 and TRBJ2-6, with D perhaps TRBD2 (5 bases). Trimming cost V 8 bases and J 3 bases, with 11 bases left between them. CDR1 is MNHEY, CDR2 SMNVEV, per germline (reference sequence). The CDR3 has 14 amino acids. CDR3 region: CASGLAIGANVLTF. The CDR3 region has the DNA TGTGCCAGCGGGCTAGCTATTGGGGCCAACGTCCTGACTTTC.